The 17 T cell receptor beta chains given below trace back to one sample, sequenced in a study of sequential checkpoint blockade in melanoma. Treatment denoted: randomized to nivolumab then ipilimumab (arm A) or the reverse (arm B). Generated by immunoSEQ multiplex PCR, the TCRdb table keeps only in-frame clones and is missing some. Of about 20,000 clones listed, around 82% are singletons. The sample here was CD8+ T cells sorted from blood (inferred from file names), taken from a patient given nivolumab and ipilimumab in sequence. These receptors were taken from a human donor with melanoma.

The chain carries TRBV29-1 and TRBJ2-7; 7 nucleotides agree with TRBD1. CDR3 size: 14 residues. V shed 5 bases and J 2 bases; nucleotides not matched to a gene: 9. Germline V gives CDR1 SQVTM, CDR2 ANQGSEA. In DNA, the CDR3 is TGCAGCGTTAAAACCTGGGGACAGACCTACGAGCAGTACTTC. Its protein product is CSVKTWGQTYEQYF.

Within the sample, this clone is medium-sized. In DNA form, the CDR3 reads TGTGCCAGTGGGGAAGGGGGTCAGCCCCAGCATTTT. Encoded protein: CASGEGGQPQHF. The chain is built from TRBV19 and TRBJ1-5; D perhaps matches TRBD1 (6 bases). Germline-derived CDR1 and CDR2 are LNHDA and SQIVND (reference sequence). Trimming shortened V by 8 bases and J by 6 bases, and 11 bases separated the two germline ends. The CDR3 length is 12 residues.

There are a few counts of this clone. The chain uses TRBV4-3 and TRBJ2-6; no reliable D call. CDR3 size: 17 residues. Germline V gene lookup returns CDR1 LGHNA and CDR2 YSLEER. V was cut by 0 bases and J by 3 bases, with 12 bases left in between. The CDR3 nucleotides read TGCGCCAGCAGCCAAGAGATCGTTGGCAGTGGGGCCAACGTCCTGACTTTC. Encoded protein: CASSQEIVGSGANVLTF.

This chain uses TRBV29-1 with TRBJ2-7, with D possibly being TRBD2 (6 bases). The CDR3 runs to 13 residues. Trimming took off 3 bases at V and 1 base at J, with 10 bases between the two ends. Germline V CDR1 and CDR2: SQVTM, ANQGSEA. This chain's CDR3 is CSVEGTDSYEQYF. The CDR3 coding sequence is TGCAGCGTTGAGGGGACTGATTCCTACGAGCAGTACTTC.

V and J are TRBV20-1 and TRBJ2-7; D is unresolved. CDR1 and CDR2 from the germline V gene are DFQATT and SNEGSKA (reference sequence). V was clipped by 3 bases and J by 3 bases, with 6 bases between them. The CDR3 runs to 11 residues. The CDR3 nucleotides read TGCAGTGCTAGTCCCCTCTACGAGCAGTACTTC. Amino acid sequence: CSASPLYEQYF.

The chain has TRBV5-5 and TRBJ1-2; D is undetermined. V lost 3 bases to trimming and J lost 4 bases, with 16 bases between them. There are 15 residues in the CDR3. CDR1 and CDR2 (germline): SGHKS, YYEKEE (reference sequence). Here the CDR3 DNA reads TGTGCCAGCAGCTATCGCCAGGCGAACCTCTATGGCTACACCTTC. It yields the protein CASSYRQANLYGYTF.

This clone was observed a single time. The chain links TRBV27 to TRBJ2-7; 12 nucleotides align to TRBD1. The V gene's germline CDR1 is MNHEY and CDR2 SMNVEV (reference sequence). After removal of 6 bases from V and 3 bases from J, the junction contained 3 bases not matched to a gene. This CDR3 region has 14 residues. The CDR3 DNA follows: TGTGCCAGCAGGGGACAGGGGGCGATCTACGAGCAGTACTTC. Its translation is CASRGQGAIYEQYF.

This chain uses TRBV5-8 with TRBJ1-3; D is perhaps TRBD1 (6 bases). Germline V gene sequence: CDR1 SGHTS, CDR2 YDEGEE. The CDR3 totals 17 residues. The V end lost 2 bases, the J end lost 3 bases, and 18 bases lay between the germline ends. For the CDR3, the DNA is TGTGCCAGCAGCTTTTACTGGACAGCAGGGTTTGGAAACACCATATATTTT. It specifies CASSFYWTAGFGNTIYF.

About this clone: Other DNA sequences within the sample encode an identical CDR3. CDR3 in amino acids: CASSLTSGDYNEQFF. The CDR3 DNA reads TGTGCCAGTAGCCTAACTAGCGGTGACTACAATGAGCAGTTCTTC. The chain joins TRBV19 to TRBJ2-1, with 8 nucleotides matching TRBD2. Germline V gives CDR1 LNHDA, CDR2 SQIVND (reference sequence). This CDR3 comprises 15 residues. V trimming: 6 bases; J trimming: 3 bases; junction bases outside the gene matches: 7.

This clone was recorded a few times. The chain links TRBV30 to TRBJ2-5, with D maybe TRBD1 (6 bases). CDR3 length equals 11 residues. Germline loops: CDR1 GTSNPN, CDR2 SVGIG (reference sequence). Trimming cost V 5 bases and J 11 bases, with 15 bases left between them. The DNA for the CDR3 is TGTGCCTGGGGCAGGGGCTACGGGCAGTACTTC. It yields the protein CAWGRGYGQYF.

This clone was observed once. V usage is TRBV14 and J usage is TRBJ2-5, with D possibly TRBD1 on 5 matching bases. V dropped 1 base and J dropped 2 bases, with 17 bases sitting between them. Germline lookup yields CDR1 SGHDN and CDR2 FVKESK. The CDR3 contains 17 residues. The CDR3 region has the DNA TGTGCCAGCAGCCAAGGGGGCAGCCCCTTATCACAAGAGACCCAGTACTTC. Its translation is CASSQGGSPLSQETQYF.

This chain uses TRBV28 with TRBJ2-7, with D possibly TRBD1 on 6 matching bases. V was cut by 6 bases and J by 0 bases, with 15 bases left in between. This CDR3 comprises 15 residues. CDR1 and CDR2 (germline): MDHEN, SYDVKM. CDR3 in amino acids: CASSLTGTPSYEQYF. CDR3 DNA: TGTGCCAGCAGCTTGACCGGGACACCCTCCTACGAGCAGTACTTC.

The CDR3 DNA reads TGTGCCTGGAGTGTCGGTTTTGGGGGGAGCTCCTACAATGAGCAGTTCTTC. Encoded protein: CAWSVGFGGSSYNEQFF. This chain uses TRBV30 with TRBJ2-1; D is possibly TRBD2 (6 bases). CDR1 GTSNPN and CDR2 SVGIG come from the germline V gene (reference sequence). V was shortened by 0 bases and J by 0 bases, with 15 bases between the two germline ends. This CDR3 is built from 17 residues.

The J gene is TRBJ2-7, the V gene TRBV11-2; 7 bases line up with TRBD1. The germline V gene has CDR1 SGHAT and CDR2 FQNNGV. This CDR3 comprises 15 residues. Trimming cost V 5 bases and J 3 bases; bases outside gene matches: 10. CDR3 loop: CASSPTGFYLYEQYF. Written as DNA, the CDR3 is TGTGCCAGCAGCCCGACAGGGTTTTATCTCTACGAGCAGTACTTC.

The V call is TRBV7-6, the J call TRBJ2-7; perhaps TRBD2 as D (5 bases). This CDR3 spans 16 amino acids. V was cut by 1 base and J by 4 bases, with 17 bases left in between. The germline gives CDR1 SGHVS, CDR2 FNYEAQ. The CDR3 region is CASSLELGSPSYEQYF. For the CDR3, the DNA is TGTGCCAGCAGCTTAGAATTGGGGAGTCCCTCTTACGAGCAGTACTTC.

This chain connects TRBV6-1 to TRBJ2-5; tentative D call: TRBD1 (5 bases). The CDR3 length is 16 residues. The V and J ends lost 4 bases and 5 bases respectively, with 20 bases between them. CDR1 and CDR2 from the germline V gene are MNHNS and SASEGT. The CDR3 is CASSGSQQVFQETQYF. DNA for the CDR3: TGTGCCAGCAGTGGGTCACAACAGGTTTTCCAGGAGACCCAGTACTTC.

The chain uses TRBV5-5 and TRBJ2-1; 7 nucleotides line up with TRBD1. The germline CDR1 and CDR2 sequences are SGHKS and YYEKEE (reference sequence). There are 15 residues in the CDR3. V was clipped by 4 bases and J by 2 bases; unmatched bases: 6. The chain's CDR3 is CASSDRQGTYNEQFF. The CDR3 region has the DNA TGTGCCAGCAGCGACCGACAGGGAACCTACAATGAGCAGTTCTTC. The variable domain in full, with the rest retrieved from reference TRBV5-5 and TRBJ2-1, is DAGVTQSPTHLIKTRGQQVTLRCSPISGHKSVSWYQQVLGQGPQFIFQYYEKEERGRGNFPDRFSARQFPNYSSELNVNALLLGDSALYLCASSDRQGTYNEQFFGPGTRLTVL.